The clone carrying this T cell receptor (beta chain) was observed a handful of times. What it recognizes is unknown. Trimming cost V 1 base and J 8 bases, with 14 bases left between them. Germline-derived CDR1 and CDR2 are SGHTA and FQGNSA. The CDR3 has 14 residues. This sample was taken from a study of identical twins. Study outcomes and limitations: Potential partial confounding of zero-insertion analyses by invariant MAIT and iNKT cells was noted. Alpha sequences that were out-of-frame and twin-shared showed an excess of low generation probability. Excess sharing by twins proved weaker in beta out-of-frame sequences.

A universal primer site was incorporated via template switching, and the cDNA contained unique molecular identifiers. Using its own MiXCR run on the 5' RACE reads, TCRdb lists one record per CDR3 protein. The table records around 570,000 distinct CDR3 sequences, more than 9% of them present only once. These same records also appear under a second study, on yellow fever vaccine responses in identical twins.

The V and J genes are TRBV7-2 and TRBJ1-1; D not certain. The sequence came from a woman aged 18-29 years in good health. Sequencing input: PBMCs. The CDR3: CASSLVLVVEEAFF. For the CDR3, the DNA is TGTGCCAGCAGCTTAGTGCTTGTTGTGGAAGAAGCTTTCTTT.